Reported below is one T cell receptor beta chain. Its antigen is not identified. Analyses pooled second doses at about 4 or about 12 weeks. These data belong to a study of T cell responses to AZD1222 COVID-19 vaccine. TCRdb's table, derived via immunoSEQ multiplex PCR, lists solely in-frame clones and lacks some. The sample holds 180,000 or so clones, over 90% seen once. The germline gives CDR1 SEHNR, CDR2 FQNEAQ (reference sequence). The CDR3 length is 12 residues. V dropped 5 bases and J dropped 4 bases, with 8 bases sitting between them. Broader study findings: Reportedly, nearly half the spike-specific TCRs target unmutated variant regions. The study identified only six AZD1222 recipients as seropositive at baseline.

The V gene is TRBV7-9, the J gene TRBJ2-5; D remains ambiguous. The TCR originated in an adult who received the AZD1222 COVID-19 vaccine. This specimen consisted of peripheral blood, obtained 28 days after the second AZD1222 dose. Here the CDR3 reads CASSRAAETQYF. The CDR3 nucleotides read TGTGCCAGCAGCCGGGCCGCAGAGACCCAGTACTTC.